Presented here are 28 T cell receptor beta chains from one specimen sequenced in a study of blood T cell repertoires in COVID-19 (dated by TCRdb to about 2020). Libraries were made using the immunoSEQ multiplex PCR assay. This is the immuneACCESS table as TCRdb keeps it, with only in-frame sequences that have V and J called. A part of the clones is gone; compared with another copy, unresolved V genes explain less than half, and the rest is unexplained. Present in this sample are about 220,000 clones, around 89% of which were seen just once. The ten largest clones take up approximately 15% of the sample. Sequencing used PBMCs or T cells enriched from blood (not recorded which). These TCRs come from a young man who had been exposed to COVID-19.

V gene TRBV2 combines with J gene TRBJ1-4; TRBD1 might be the D (5 bases). The V gene lost 5 bases and the J gene lost 7 bases, with 14 bases spanning the gap. CDR1 is SNHLY, CDR2 FYNNEI, per germline. The CDR3 is made up of 14 amino acids. The CDR3 region has the DNA TGTGCCAGCAGTAATGTCCAGGGACTTGAAAAACTGTTTTTT. Amino acid sequence: CASSNVQGLEKLFF.

V usage is TRBV3-1 (or the pseudogene TRBV3-2) and J usage is TRBJ2-1; 16 bases are shared with TRBD2. The germline CDR1 and CDR2 sequences are LGHDT and YNNKEL (reference sequence). V shed 3 bases, J shed 8 bases, and the junction held 10 bases outside the gene matches. This CDR3 has 18 amino acids. As DNA, the CDR3 is TGTGCCAGCAGCCATCTCCTCGGGACTAGCGGGGGGGCGCATGAGCAGTTCTTC. Its translation: CASSHLLGTSGGAHEQFF.

The chain combines TRBV6-1 with TRBJ1-3; no clear D gene. CDR1 and CDR2 from the germline V gene are MNHNS and SASEGT. The CDR3 spans 14 residues. Between the trimmed V and J ends, which lost 1 base and 4 bases, there was a span of 8 bases. CDR3 sequence (DNA): TGTGCCAGCAGTGAAGTCTTCCTCGGAAACACCATATATTTT. Translated: CASSEVFLGNTIYF.

This sequence joins TRBV4-1 and TRBJ1-5; 7 bases are shared with TRBD1. The germline CDR1 and CDR2 sequences are MGHRA and YSYEKL. Losses at the gene ends were 3 bases for V and 4 bases for J; bases not matched to a gene: 12. The CDR3 totals 17 residues. CDR3 in amino acids: CASSHPARDRKNQPQHF. CDR3 nucleotide sequence: TGCGCCAGCAGCCATCCCGCCCGGGACAGAAAAAATCAGCCCCAGCATTTT.

The chain recombines TRBV7-2 with TRBJ2-7; 7 positions match TRBD2. After removal of 5 bases from V and 5 bases from J, the junction contained 12 bases not matched to a gene. Germline CDR1 reads SGHTA; CDR2 reads FQGNSA. The CDR3 has 15 amino acids. The CDR3 DNA is TGTGCCAGCAGCCCCTTACGCGGGGGTTTCCACGAGCAGTACTTC. It translates to CASSPLRGGFHEQYF.

V is TRBV7-2 and J is TRBJ2-3; D gene unclear. CDR1 is SGHTA and CDR2 is FQGNSA in the germline V gene. The V end was cut by 1 base, the J end by 6 bases, with 11 bases between. The CDR3 is 14 amino acids. The CDR3 spells CASSLGASGDTQYF. CDR3 DNA: TGTGCCAGCAGCTTAGGAGCTAGTGGCGATACGCAGTATTTT.

The V and J genes are TRBV7-2 and TRBJ2-2; a possible D gene is TRBD1 (5 bases). Germline loops: CDR1 SGHTA, CDR2 FQGNSA. The length of the CDR3 is 13 residues. V lost 2 bases to trimming and J lost 8 bases, with 9 bases between them. The CDR3 loop reads CASSLQGLGELFF. CDR3 nucleotides: TGTGCCAGCAGCTTACAGGGTTTAGGGGAGCTGTTTTTT.

The V gene is TRBV7-5, the J gene TRBJ2-5; the D call in the table, TRBD2, was not verified against the DNA. TRBV7-5 is a listed pseudogene. There are 15 residues in the CDR3. The CDR3 spells CVRSLGGLAWETQYF. DNA of the CDR3: TGTGTCAGAAGCTTAGGAGGGCTGGCTTGGGAGACCCAGTACTTC.

The V gene is TRBV30, the J gene TRBJ1-1, with D tentatively TRBD1 (6 bases). The CDR3 loop spans 13 amino acids. Germline V lookup: CDR1 GTSNPN, CDR2 SVGIG (reference sequence). V was pared by 2 bases and J by 1 base, with 8 bases between. The CDR3 region is CAWSQTGNTEAFF. DNA for the CDR3: TGTGCCTGGAGTCAGACAGGGAACACTGAAGCTTTCTTT.

The rearrangement links TRBV7-2 to TRBJ2-2, with 9 bases that match TRBD1. Trimming removed 5 bases from V and 1 base from J; junction bases left unmatched: 14. The CDR3 runs 19 residues. The germline V gene has CDR1 SGHTA and CDR2 FQGNSA. The CDR3 loop is CASSLRDRVYLRNTGELFF. The CDR3 bases are TGTGCCAGCAGCCTGCGGGACAGGGTGTATTTACGGAACACCGGGGAGCTGTTTTTT. Full variable domain (outside the CDR3, taken from reference TRBV7-2 and TRBJ2-2): GAGVSQSPSNKVTEKGKDVELRCDPISGHTALYWYRQSLGQGLEFLIYFQGNSAPDKSGLPSDRFSAERTGGSVSTLTIQRTQQEDSAVYLCASSLRDRVYLRNTGELFFGEGSRLTVL.

This sequence joins TRBV2 and TRBJ2-3; 8 nucleotides align to TRBD2. The CDR3 spans 13 residues. With V trimmed by 9 bases and J by 0 bases, 2 bases remained unmatched. Germline V gene lookup returns CDR1 SNHLY and CDR2 FYNNEI. The CDR3 is CASRLASTDTQYF. In DNA form, the CDR3 reads TGTGCCAGTAGACTAGCGAGCACAGATACGCAGTATTTT. Supplemented by reference TRBV2 and TRBJ2-3, the full variable domain reads EPEVTQTPSHQVTQMGQEVILRCVPISNHLYFYWYRQILGQKVEFLVSFYNNEISEKSEIFDDQFSVERPDGSNFTLKIRSTKLEDSAMYFCASRLASTDTQYFGPGTRLTVL.

The V and J genes are TRBV5-1 and TRBJ1-6; D call uncertain. Trimming took 1 base from V and 7 from J, leaving 15 bases between them. CDR3 length: 16 residues. CDR1 is SGHRS, CDR2 YFSETQ, per germline. This chain's CDR3 is CASSLSFHGKNSPLHF. The DNA for the CDR3 is TGCGCCAGCAGCTTGTCGTTTCATGGCAAGAATTCACCCCTCCACTTT.

V and J are TRBV5-4 and TRBJ2-3; TRBD1 matches at 10 bases. Trimming cost V 5 bases and J 4 bases; bases outside gene matches: 10. CDR3 length: 16 amino acids. CDR1 is SGHNT, CDR2 YYREEE, per germline (reference sequence). CDR3 DNA sequence: TGTGCCAGCAGTACAAGGACAGGGGGAATTTCAGATACGCAGTATTTT. This sequence encodes CASSTRTGGISDTQYF. Based on the CDR3 plus reference TRBV5-4 and TRBJ2-3, the full variable domain is ETGVTQSPTHLIKTRGQQVTLRCSSQSGHNTVSWYQQALGQGPQFIFQYYREEENGRGNFPPRFSGLQFPNYSSELNVNALELDDSALYLCASSTRTGGISDTQYFGPGTRLTVL.

The J gene is TRBJ2-5, the V gene TRBV14; 10 nucleotides match TRBD2. Germline V gene data show CDR1 as SGHDN and CDR2 as FVKESK. V lost 0 bases to trimming and J lost 2 bases; unmatched junction nucleotides: 6. This CDR3 has 17 amino acids. The CDR3, as DNA: TGTGCCAGCAGCCAAGAGTACCTAGCGGGGGCTCAAGAGACCCAGTACTTC. It is translated as CASSQEYLAGAQETQYF.

The J gene is TRBJ1-5, the V gene TRBV12-5; perhaps TRBD1 as D (6 bases). Trimming removed 0 bases from V and 10 bases from J, with 16 bases in between. The CDR3 consists of 15 residues. The germline gives CDR1 LGHNT, CDR2 FRNRAP. CDR3 sequence reads: CASGLVQGQRSPQHF. CDR3 sequence (DNA): TGTGCTAGTGGTTTGGTACAGGGCCAACGCAGCCCCCAGCATTTT.

This rearrangement joins TRBV7-7 to TRBJ1-6; D ambiguous. CDR1 is SSHAT, CDR2 FNYEAQ, per germline (reference sequence). The V gene lost 5 bases and the J gene lost 5 bases, with 28 bases spanning the gap. The length of the CDR3 is 20 residues. CDR3 sequence: CASSHSGVSSGAFNNSPLHF. CDR3 nucleotide sequence: TGTGCCAGCAGCCATAGCGGGGTAAGTTCGGGTGCTTTTAATAATTCACCCCTCCACTTT.

The chain has TRBV19 and TRBJ1-1; D is unresolved. Deletions cut 3 bases from V and 5 bases from J, with 10 bases between. The CDR3 contains 13 residues. The germline CDR1 and CDR2 sequences are LNHDA and SQIVND (reference sequence). CDR3 sequence (DNA): TGTGCCAGTAGTATTCCCGGTTGGACTGAAGCTTTCTTT. Protein: CASSIPGWTEAFF.

This chain joins TRBV11-2 and TRBJ2-1; the match to TRBD2 covers 7 bases. V was clipped by 2 bases and J by 5 bases; unmatched bases: 6. Germline lookup yields CDR1 SGHAT and CDR2 FQNNGV. The CDR3 has 15 residues. The CDR3 DNA sequence: TGTGCCAGCAGCTTAATGCGGGGGACCCACAATGAGCAGTTCTTC. This sequence encodes CASSLMRGTHNEQFF.

The V and J genes are TRBV5-1 and TRBJ2-5; 9 bases line up with TRBD1. Looked up from germline, CDR1 is SGHRS and CDR2 is YFSETQ. The CDR3 is 18 residues long. The ends lost 0 bases at V and 4 bases at J; junction bases unmatched: 13. The CDR3 nucleotides read TGCGCCAGCAGCTTGGGGAACGGCGGGACAGGGAGAACAGAGACCCAGTACTTC. Its translation is CASSLGNGGTGRTETQYF.

The V gene is TRBV19, the J gene TRBJ1-1; perhaps TRBD1 as D (6 bases). CDR1 is LNHDA and CDR2 is SQIVND in the germline V gene (reference sequence). The CDR3 consists of 13 residues. Trimming took off 9 bases at V and 5 bases at J, with 16 bases between the two ends. CDR3 DNA: TGTGCCAGCAGGGACATCGGAACGACTGAAGCTTTCTTT. Protein: CASRDIGTTEAFF. The entire variable domain, with the rest obtained from reference TRBV19 and TRBJ1-1, is as follows: DGGITQSPKYLFRKEGQNVTLSCEQNLNHDAMYWYRQDPGQGLRLIYYSQIVNDFQKGDIAEGYSVSREKKESFPLTVTSAQKNPTAFYLCASRDIGTTEAFFGQGTRLTVV.

The chain uses TRBV5-6 and TRBJ1-1, with D possibly matching TRBD1 (6 bases). This CDR3 is 15 amino acids long. Germline CDR1 reads SGHDT; CDR2 reads YYEEEE. V was shortened by 2 bases and J by 1 base, with 12 bases between the two germline ends. CDR3 DNA: TGTGCCAGCAGCTTCGCAGGGGCCCCGAACACTGAAGCTTTCTTT. It yields the protein CASSFAGAPNTEAFF.

V and J are TRBV24-1 and TRBJ2-3, with D possibly matching TRBD2 (7 bases). From germline, CDR1 is KGHDR and CDR2 SFDVKD. The CDR3 loop spans 14 amino acids. The V and J ends lost 5 bases and 5 bases respectively, with 13 bases between them. The CDR3 loop reads CATSGGGAGDTQYF. CDR3 coding DNA: TGTGCCACCAGTGGAGGGGGGGCTGGAGATACGCAGTATTTT.

The rearrangement links TRBV7-2 to TRBJ2-5; the D gene is possibly TRBD1 (6 bases). CDR1 and CDR2 (germline): SGHTA, FQGNSA. Deletions cut 6 bases from V and 2 bases from J, with 10 bases between. There are 13 residues in the CDR3. The CDR3 region is CASRPTGQETQYF. Here the CDR3 DNA reads TGTGCCAGCAGGCCAACAGGGCAAGAGACCCAGTACTTC.

The genes are TRBV6-5 and TRBJ2-5; 7 nucleotides align to TRBD2. The CDR3 is 15 residues long. Germline V gene sequence: CDR1 MNHEY, CDR2 SVGAGI. Unmatched junction bases numbered 9, after V lost 6 bases and J lost 2 bases. For the CDR3, the DNA is TGTGCCAGCAGCCTTGCCGGCGGGGGTCAAGAGACCCAGTACTTC. Translation gives CASSLAGGGQETQYF.

This clone was seen once. The chain recombines TRBV7-9 with TRBJ2-7; possible D gene TRBD1, 6 bases. Trimming left V 1 base short and J 5 bases short, with 15 bases between. The CDR3 length is 15 residues. Germline V gene sequence: CDR1 SEHNR, CDR2 FQNEAQ (reference sequence). The CDR3 DNA sequence: TGTGCCAGCAGCTTAGTCTCAACAGGGATCGACGAGCAGTACTTC. Amino acid sequence: CASSLVSTGIDEQYF.

This chain links TRBV2 with TRBJ1-2; no firm D call. Germline V gives CDR1 SNHLY, CDR2 FYNNEI. This CDR3 contains 14 residues. Trimming took 3 bases from V and 8 from J, leaving 16 bases between them. The CDR3 nucleotides are TGTGCCAGCAGTGATTATTCCCAACCGGGGGGCTACACCTTC. Translating gives CASSDYSQPGGYTF. Full variable domain (outside the CDR3, taken from reference TRBV2 and TRBJ1-2): EPEVTQTPSHQVTQMGQEVILRCVPISNHLYFYWYRQILGQKVEFLVSFYNNEISEKSEIFDDQFSVERPDGSNFTLKIRSTKLEDSAMYFCASSDYSQPGGYTFGSGTRLTVV.

The chain carries TRBV9 and TRBJ2-1; 8 bases fit TRBD2. Germline loops: CDR1 SGDLS, CDR2 YYNGEE. CDR3 length equals 15 residues. V lost 0 bases to trimming and J lost 4 bases; unmatched junction nucleotides: 3. The CDR3 sequence is CASSVESGGYNEQFF. The CDR3 nucleotides are TGTGCCAGCAGCGTAGAAAGCGGGGGATACAATGAGCAGTTCTTC.

The V gene is TRBV5-5, the J gene TRBJ2-5, with TRBD1 matching over 7 bases. CDR3 size: 16 residues. CDR1 and CDR2 (germline): SGHKS, YYEKEE (reference sequence). The junction had 11 bases not matched to a gene; V was cut back by 5 bases and J by 1 base. Here the CDR3 reads CASSQQGPSTQETQYF. CDR3 DNA sequence: TGTGCCAGCAGTCAACAGGGGCCTTCCACCCAAGAGACCCAGTACTTC.